A selection of T cell receptor beta chains follows, all from one sample in a study of blood T cell repertoires in COVID-19. The table came from immunoSEQ multiplex PCR; TCRdb's copy has only in-frame clones and leaves some out. Of fewer than 250,000 clones detected, around 79% appear once; the ten largest clones hold about an eighth. The sequenced material came from peripheral blood. The receptors were gathered from a woman in her fifties or sixties with acute or convalescent COVID-19. Each CDR3 is given with its conserved first and last residue. D genes are given only for firm matches. A clone size is listed for some rows: how often the clone was seen (once, few, many), or a class if it is expanded.

v_gene	abundance	d_gene	j_gene	CDR3nt	CDR3aa
TRBV18	NA	NA	TRBJ2-1	TGTGCCAGCTCAGAGTGGAGCTCCTACAATGAGCAGTTCTTC	CASSEWSSYNEQFF
TRBV5-6	NA	TRBD2	TRBJ2-3	TGTGCCAGCAGCTTGCTCCGGCTAGCGGGGGATTCGGGAGATACGCAGTATTTT	CASSLLRLAGDSGDTQYF
TRBV29-1	NA	NA	TRBJ2-3	TGCAGCGTTAGTAATGACATAATAGATACGCAGTATTTT	CSVSNDIIDTQYF
TRBV28	NA	TRBD1	TRBJ1-5	TGTGCCAGCAGTTTCAGGGGGGAGCAGCCCCAGCATTTT	CASSFRGEQPQHF
TRBV3-1/TRBV3-2	NA	TRBD2	TRBJ2-3	TGTGCCAGCAGCGCTCTCACTAGCGCTACTAGCACAGATACGCAGTATTTT	CASSALTSATSTDTQYF
TRBV11-2	once	TRBD1	TRBJ1-1	TGTGCCAGCAGCACTCGGACAGGGCCCAACACTGAAGCTTTCTTT	CASSTRTGPNTEAFF
TRBV7-2	few	NA	TRBJ2-3	TGTGCCAGCAGCACCTTTAGCGGTTCTACGCAGTATTTT	CASSTFSGSTQYF
TRBV2	once	TRBD2	TRBJ2-3	TGTGCCAGCAGTCGCCGGACTAGCATCTCTGGGGCAGATACGCAGTATTTT	CASSRRTSISGADTQYF
TRBV28	NA	NA	TRBJ1-1	TGTGCCAGCAGTTCCCGGACGGGGAAAGCTTTCTTT	CASSSRTGKAFF
TRBV6-5	NA	NA	TRBJ2-7	TGTGCCAGCAGTTTAGGTCCCGGCGGGTCCTACGAGCAGTACTTC	CASSLGPGGSYEQYF
TRBV7-2	NA	NA	TRBJ1-2	TGTGCCAGCAGCTTGTCCTTGGGCCCCGGATATGGCTACACCTTC	CASSLSLGPGYGYTF
TRBV3-1/TRBV3-2	NA	TRBD1	TRBJ1-3	TGTGCCAGCAGCCACTGGGACAGAGAAAACACCATATATTTT	CASSHWDRENTIYF
TRBV19	NA	TRBD2	TRBJ2-1	TGTGCCAGTAGCCTCGGGGGGAGCTCCTACAATGAGCAGTTCTTC	CASSLGGSSYNEQFF
TRBV24-1	NA	NA	TRBJ1-4	TGCCTCCGACCCGTCGAGGGCGAAAAACTGTTTTTT	CLRPVEGEKLFF
TRBV28	NA	NA	TRBJ1-4	TGTGCCAGCAGTTTAGCAGGGTCAACTAATGAAAAACTGTTTTTT	CASSLAGSTNEKLFF
TRBV24-1	NA	TRBD2	TRBJ2-5	TGTGCCACCAGTGATCCCTTAGTAGCGGGAGTGCGGGAGACCCAGTACTTC	CATSDPLVAGVRETQYF
TRBV28	NA	NA	TRBJ1-4	TGTGCCAGCAGTTCAACACGGGGGGCTAATGAAAAACTGTTTTTT	CASSSTRGANEKLFF
TRBV28	NA	NA	TRBJ2-3	TGTGCCAGCAGTTTGCGCGGGGGCCGCCTGAATACGCAGTATTTT	CASSLRGGRLNTQYF
TRBV19	NA	NA	TRBJ2-7	TGTGCCAGTAGTTTGTACCTAGCGTTCGAGCAGTACTTC	CASSLYLAFEQYF
TRBV7-2	NA	TRBD2	TRBJ2-1	TGTGCCAGCAGCTTAGAGGCGGGAGGGCCCAATGAGCAGTTCTTC	CASSLEAGGPNEQFF
TRBV4-3	NA	NA	TRBJ2-1	TGCGCCAGCAGCCAAGCTTTTTACAATGAGCAGTTCTTC	CASSQAFYNEQFF
TRBV28	NA	NA	TRBJ1-4	TGTGCCAGCAGCGCTGGAACAGACCCAACTAATGAAAAACTGTTTTTT	CASSAGTDPTNEKLFF
TRBV27	NA	TRBD1	TRBJ2-2	TGTGCCAGCAGTCAACAGGGGACAGCGAACACCGGGGAGCTGTTTTTT	CASSQQGTANTGELFF
TRBV27	NA	TRBD1	TRBJ1-6	TGTGCCAGCAGTTTGTTTCAGGGGGCTAATTCACCCCTCCACTTT	CASSLFQGANSPLHF
TRBV10-2	NA	NA	TRBJ1-3	TGCGCCAGTGGGGAGCAGAGAGGAAACACCATATATTTT	CASGEQRGNTIYF
TRBV3-1/TRBV3-2	NA	NA	TRBJ2-2	TGTGCCAGCAGCCCTCGGTCGGGGTCCGGGGAGCTGTTTTTT	CASSPRSGSGELFF
TRBV6-5	NA	TRBD1	TRBJ2-1	TGTGCCAGCAGTAGGGACAGGGGCGGCAATGAGCAGTTCTTC	CASSRDRGGNEQFF
TRBV6-5	NA	TRBD2	TRBJ2-1	TGTGCCAGCAGGCCCGGACTAGCGGGGCCCAATGAGCAGTTCTTC	CASRPGLAGPNEQFF
TRBV28	NA	NA	TRBJ2-5	TGTGCCAGCAGTTCCCTCCGGGGAGGAGCAGAGACCCAGTACTTC	CASSSLRGGAETQYF
TRBV24-1	NA	NA	TRBJ2-3	TGTGCCACCAGTAAACAGGGAACAGATACGCAGTATTTT	CATSKQGTDTQYF
TRBV27	NA	NA	TRBJ1-1	TGTGCCAGCAGTTCACTAGGGAGAAAGACTGAAGCTTTCTTT	CASSSLGRKTEAFF
TRBV24-1	NA	TRBD1	TRBJ1-5	TGTGCCACCAGTGATCCCGGACAGGGTGGAGGTCAGCCCCAGCATTTT	CATSDPGQGGGQPQHF
TRBV30	NA	NA	TRBJ1-2	TGTGCCTGGGGAACAGGTGACTATGGCTACACCTTC	CAWGTGDYGYTF
TRBV11-2	NA	NA	TRBJ2-3	TGTGCCAGCAGCTTTGACGGGAGAGCTACAGATACGCAGTATTTT	CASSFDGRATDTQYF
TRBV5-1	NA	NA	TRBJ1-4	TGCGCCAGCAGCGGGGAAGACAGCCTAACTAATGAAAAACTGTTTTTT	CASSGEDSLTNEKLFF
TRBV25-1	many	NA	TRBJ1-4	TGTGCCAGCAGTGAATCCAGGGATCAAGGTGAAAAACTGTTTTTT	CASSESRDQGEKLFF
TRBV6-1	few	TRBD1	TRBJ1-5	TGTGCCAGCAGTGAAGCTCGGACAGGGACCTTCAATCAGCCCCAGCATTTT	CASSEARTGTFNQPQHF
TRBV5-1	NA	NA	TRBJ2-7	TGCGCCAGCAGCCCCCCCAGGGATCGCAACGAGCAGTACTTC	CASSPPRDRNEQYF
TRBV6-5	NA	NA	TRBJ1-5	TGTGCCAGCAGAGCGTTTTTTAGCAATCAGCCCCAGCATTTT	CASRAFFSNQPQHF
TRBV13	NA	TRBD1	TRBJ2-6	TGTGCCAGCAGCTTCCGACAGGGAGGGGCCAACGTCCTGACTTTC	CASSFRQGGANVLTF
TRBV19	NA	NA	TRBJ1-2	TGTGCCAGTAGTACATCCACAGGGAGCACCTTC	CASSTSTGSTF
TRBV7-7	NA	TRBD1	TRBJ2-1	TGTGCTAGCAGCTTAGGACAGGGGGCTAGTTATGAGCAGTTCTTC	CASSLGQGASYEQFF
TRBV30	NA	TRBD2	TRBJ2-2	TGTGCCTGGGATCCGGGACTACCGAACACCGGGGAGCTGTTTTTT	CAWDPGLPNTGELFF
TRBV9	NA	TRBD2	TRBJ2-3	TGTGCCAGCAGCGAGGCCCGCACTAGCGGGAGCACAGATACGCAGTATTTT	CASSEARTSGSTDTQYF
TRBV19	few	NA	TRBJ2-7	TGTGCCAGTAGTATAGTCGCGGGGTACTACGAGCAGTACTTC	CASSIVAGYYEQYF